This record looks at one T cell receptor beta chain sequence and its context. Its antigen is not known. This entry is derived from a study of cytomegalovirus exposure and HLA in healthy donors. Points from the study as a whole: Confirmation in vitro established that three CMV-associated chains were specific for CMV antigens. In a later analysis, TCR beta V- and J-gene trimming was associated with a missense DCLRE1C variant. Presence/absence analyses assumed roughly uniform sequencing depth across donors, which may not hold.

CDR1 and CDR2 from the germline V gene are SGHTA and FQGNSA. The CDR3 covers 15 residues. The V and J ends lost 1 base and 4 bases, in that order; junction bases with no gene match: 2. The PCR used 60 Vbeta and 13 Jbeta primers. Assay used: immunoSEQ multiplex PCR; TCRdb lists only in-frame clones, some missing. The table records roughly 50,000 clones, approximately 82% of them present only once. Sequencing input: PBMCs. The J gene is TRBJ1-5, the V gene TRBV7-2; TRBD1 agrees at 9 bases. This TCR derives from a woman aged 18-30 years in good health and CMV-seronegative. CDR3 nucleotide sequence: TGTGCCAGCAGCTTAGGACAGGGGGAGAATCAGCCCCAGCATTTT. Encoded protein: CASSLGQGENQPQHF.